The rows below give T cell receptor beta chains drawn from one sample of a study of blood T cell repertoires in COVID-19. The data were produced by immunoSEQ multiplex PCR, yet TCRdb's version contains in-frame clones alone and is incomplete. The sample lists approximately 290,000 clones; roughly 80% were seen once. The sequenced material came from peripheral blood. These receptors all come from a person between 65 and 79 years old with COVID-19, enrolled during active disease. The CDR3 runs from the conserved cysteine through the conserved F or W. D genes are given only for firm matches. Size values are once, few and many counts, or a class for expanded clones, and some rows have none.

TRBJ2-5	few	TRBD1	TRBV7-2	CASSRQGAGVETQYF	TGTGCCAGCAGCCGCCAGGGGGCTGGGGTAGAGACCCAGTACTTC
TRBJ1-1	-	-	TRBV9	CASSVTGGSGNTEAFF	TGTGCCAGCAGCGTCACCGGGGGGAGTGGGAACACTGAAGCTTTCTTT
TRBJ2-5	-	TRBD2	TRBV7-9	CASSLPGLAERTQYF	TGTGCCAGCAGCCTACCTGGACTAGCGGAACGGACCCAGTACTTC
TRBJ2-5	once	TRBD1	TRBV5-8	CASSLGQGREETQYF	TGTGCCAGCAGCTTGGGACAGGGCAGGGAAGAGACCCAGTACTTC
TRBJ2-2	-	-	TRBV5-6	CASSLASRELFF	TGTGCCAGCAGCTTGGCTAGCCGGGAGCTGTTTTTT
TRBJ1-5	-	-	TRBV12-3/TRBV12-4	CASSLAAGQPQHF	TGTGCCAGCAGTTTAGCGGCGGGTCAGCCCCAGCATTTT
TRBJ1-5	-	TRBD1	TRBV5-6	CASSWGQGSNQPQHF	TGTGCCAGCAGCTGGGGACAGGGAAGCAATCAGCCCCAGCATTTT
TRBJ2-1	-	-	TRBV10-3	CAISESGGKHPNNEQFF	TGTGCCATCAGTGAGTCAGGCGGCAAACACCCTAACAATGAGCAGTTCTTC
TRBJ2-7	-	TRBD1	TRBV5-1	CASSGTGASSYEQYF	TGCGCCAGCAGCGGGACAGGAGCCTCATCCTACGAGCAGTACTTC
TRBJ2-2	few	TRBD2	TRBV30	CAWSRAGVITGELFF	TGTGCCTGGAGTAGAGCGGGAGTAATTACCGGGGAGCTGTTTTTT